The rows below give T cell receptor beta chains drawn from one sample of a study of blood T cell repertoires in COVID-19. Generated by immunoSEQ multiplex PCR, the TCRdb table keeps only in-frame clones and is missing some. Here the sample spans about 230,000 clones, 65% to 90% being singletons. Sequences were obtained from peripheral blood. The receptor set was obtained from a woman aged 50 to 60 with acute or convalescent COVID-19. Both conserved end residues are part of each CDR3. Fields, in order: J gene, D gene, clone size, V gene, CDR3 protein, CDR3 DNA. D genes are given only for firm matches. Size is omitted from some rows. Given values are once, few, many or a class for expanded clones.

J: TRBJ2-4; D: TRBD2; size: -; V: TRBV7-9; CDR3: CASNLAGAENIQYF; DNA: TGTGCCAGCAACCTAGCGGGAGCCGAAAACATTCAGTACTTC
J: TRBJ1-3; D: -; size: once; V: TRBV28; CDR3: CASTLPIQGTGNTIYF; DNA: TGTGCCAGCACCCTCCCCATTCAGGGCACTGGAAACACCATATATTTT
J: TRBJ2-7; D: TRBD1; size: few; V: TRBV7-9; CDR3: CASSFSRDRSEQYF; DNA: TGTGCCAGCAGCTTCTCCCGGGACAGGAGCGAGCAGTACTTC
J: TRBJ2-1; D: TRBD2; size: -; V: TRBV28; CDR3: CASSLSGGPNEQFF; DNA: TGTGCCAGCAGTTTAAGCGGGGGGCCCAATGAGCAGTTCTTC
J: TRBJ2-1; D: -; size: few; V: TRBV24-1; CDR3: CATGGTRQKTYNEQFF; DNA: TGTGCCACCGGCGGGACGAGACAAAAAACCTACAATGAGCAGTTCTTC
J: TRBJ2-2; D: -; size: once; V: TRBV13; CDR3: CASSIRGGELFF; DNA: TGTGCCAGCAGCATCAGGGGCGGGGAGCTGTTTTTT
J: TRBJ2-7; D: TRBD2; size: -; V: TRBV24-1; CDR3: CATSDRTSGSPGYEQYF; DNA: TGTGCCACCAGTGACAGGACTAGCGGGAGCCCGGGTTACGAGCAGTACTTC
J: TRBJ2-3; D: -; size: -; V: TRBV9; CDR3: CASQKDSLQYF; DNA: TGTGCCTCACAAAAGGACAGTTTGCAGTATTTT
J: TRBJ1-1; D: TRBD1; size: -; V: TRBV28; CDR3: CASSLFAGGAPQNTEAFF; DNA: TGTGCCAGCAGTTTATTTGCAGGGGGCGCCCCGCAGAACACTGAAGCTTTCTTT
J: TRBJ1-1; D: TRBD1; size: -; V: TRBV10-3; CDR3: CAISTGGTEAFF; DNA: TGTGCCATCAGCACAGGGGGCACTGAAGCTTTCTTT
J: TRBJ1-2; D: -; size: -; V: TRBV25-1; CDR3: CASSDREPEYGYTF; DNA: TGTGCCAGCAGTGACAGGGAACCAGAATATGGCTACACCTTC
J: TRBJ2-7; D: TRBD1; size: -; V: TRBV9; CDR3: CASSETTGQGHEQYF; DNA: TGTGCCAGCAGCGAAACAACGGGACAGGGTCACGAGCAGTACTTC
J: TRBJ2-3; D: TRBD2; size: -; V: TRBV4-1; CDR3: CASSQDTSGGSNTDTQYF; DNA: TGCGCCAGCAGCCAGGATACTAGCGGGGGGTCCAACACAGATACGCAGTATTTT
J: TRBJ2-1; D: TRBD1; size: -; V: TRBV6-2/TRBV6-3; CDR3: CASSNFPGQGSYNEQFF; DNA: TGTGCCAGCAGTAATTTCCCGGGACAGGGGTCCTACAATGAGCAGTTCTTC
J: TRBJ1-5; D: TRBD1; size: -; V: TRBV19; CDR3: CASSIDTYRGEPQHF; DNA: TGTGCCAGTAGTATAGATACCTACAGGGGAGAGCCCCAGCATTTT
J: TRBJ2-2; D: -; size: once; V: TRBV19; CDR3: CASTRGGTGELFF; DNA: TGTGCCAGTACCAGAGGGGGAACCGGGGAGCTGTTTTTT
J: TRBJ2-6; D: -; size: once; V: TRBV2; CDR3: CASSREGTESSGANVLTF; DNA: TGTGCCAGCTCCCGGGAGGGGACAGAGAGCTCTGGGGCCAACGTCCTGACTTTC
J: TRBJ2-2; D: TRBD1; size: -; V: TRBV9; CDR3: CASSPARTGSGELFF; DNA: TGTGCCAGCAGCCCCGCCCGGACAGGGTCCGGGGAGCTGTTTTTT
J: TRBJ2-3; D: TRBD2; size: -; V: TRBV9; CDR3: CASSVGVRGGFGDTQYF; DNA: TGTGCCAGCAGCGTAGGAGTGCGGGGGGGATTTGGAGATACGCAGTATTTT
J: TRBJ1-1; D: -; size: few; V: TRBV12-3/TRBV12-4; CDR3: CASSPVSEAFF; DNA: TGTGCCAGCAGTCCAGTTTCTGAAGCTTTCTTT
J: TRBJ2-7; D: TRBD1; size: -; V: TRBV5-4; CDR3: CASRSRQGAYEQYF; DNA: TGTGCCAGCAGATCAAGACAGGGGGCCTACGAGCAGTACTTC
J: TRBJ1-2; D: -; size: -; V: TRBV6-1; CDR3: CASSEAFGGPGYTF; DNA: TGTGCCAGCAGTGAAGCATTCGGGGGGCCTGGCTACACCTTC
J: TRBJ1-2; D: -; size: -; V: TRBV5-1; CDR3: CASRPTAIDGYTF; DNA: TGCGCCAGCAGACCCACCGCTATAGATGGCTACACCTTC
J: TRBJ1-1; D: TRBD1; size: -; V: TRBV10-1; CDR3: CASSDPGQGAFF; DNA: TGCGCCAGCAGTGACCCCGGACAGGGAGCTTTCTTT
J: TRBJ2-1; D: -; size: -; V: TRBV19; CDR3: CASSRDRYNEQFF; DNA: TGTGCCAGTAGCAGAGACAGGTACAATGAGCAGTTCTTC
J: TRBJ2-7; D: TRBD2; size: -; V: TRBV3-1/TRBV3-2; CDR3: CASSAPGLTVGEQYF; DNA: TGTGCCAGCAGCGCTCCGGGACTAACTGTGGGGGAGCAGTACTTC
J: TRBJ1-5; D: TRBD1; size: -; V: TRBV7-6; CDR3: CASSLYQDRLNQPQHF; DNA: TGTGCCAGCAGCTTATACCAGGACAGGCTGAATCAGCCCCAGCATTTT
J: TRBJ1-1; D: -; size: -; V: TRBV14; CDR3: CASSQDLAGGGATEAFF; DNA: TGTGCCAGCAGCCAAGATCTGGCAGGAGGGGGGGCCACTGAAGCTTTCTTT
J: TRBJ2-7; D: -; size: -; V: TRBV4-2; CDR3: CASSPRDTQYEQYF; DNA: TGTGCCAGCAGCCCCCGGGACACTCAATACGAGCAGTACTTC
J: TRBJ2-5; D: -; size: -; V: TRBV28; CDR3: CASSEAGWETQYF; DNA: TGTGCCAGCAGCGAGGCAGGGTGGGAGACCCAGTACTTC
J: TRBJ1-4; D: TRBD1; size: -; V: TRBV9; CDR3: CASSVGQGGEKLFF; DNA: TGTGCCAGCAGCGTAGGACAGGGAGGTGAAAAACTGTTTTTT
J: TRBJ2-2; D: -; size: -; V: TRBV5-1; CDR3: CASCKTIPEEGSTGELFF; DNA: TGCGCCAGCTGTAAAACTATCCCAGAGGAGGGTAGCACCGGGGAGCTGTTTTTT
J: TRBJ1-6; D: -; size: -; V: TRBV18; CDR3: CASSPNPEDSPLHF; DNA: TGTGCCAGCTCACCAAACCCGGAGGATTCACCCCTCCACTTT
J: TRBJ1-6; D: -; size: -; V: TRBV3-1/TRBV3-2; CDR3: CASSELITGSPLHF; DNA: TGTGCCAGCAGCGAACTTATCACCGGTTCACCCCTCCACTTT
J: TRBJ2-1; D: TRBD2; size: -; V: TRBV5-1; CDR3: CASSLTGTSVYSSYNEQFF; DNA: TGCGCCAGCAGCTTAACAGGGACTAGCGTTTATAGCTCCTACAATGAGCAGTTCTTC
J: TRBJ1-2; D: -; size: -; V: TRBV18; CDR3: CASSPSSGFEDANYGYTF; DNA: TGTGCCAGCTCACCATCATCTGGATTTGAGGATGCTAACTATGGCTACACCTTC
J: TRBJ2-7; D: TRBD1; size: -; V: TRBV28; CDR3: CASSSTGQGMGEQYF; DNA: TGTGCCAGCAGTTCAACTGGACAGGGGATGGGTGAGCAGTACTTC
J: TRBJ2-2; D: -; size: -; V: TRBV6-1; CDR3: CASSEFGATNTGELFF; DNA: TGTGCCAGCAGTGAGTTTGGGGCGACGAACACCGGGGAGCTGTTTTTT
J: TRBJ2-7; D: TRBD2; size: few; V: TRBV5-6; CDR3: CASSRGLAGDYEQYF; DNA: TGTGCCAGCAGCCGCGGACTAGCGGGAGACTACGAGCAGTACTTC
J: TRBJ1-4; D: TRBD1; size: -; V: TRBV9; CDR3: CASSVRQGNEKLFF; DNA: TGTGCCAGCAGCGTACGACAGGGGAATGAAAAACTGTTTTTT
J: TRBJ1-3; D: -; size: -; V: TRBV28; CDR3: CASSLRGGSGNTIYF; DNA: TGTGCCAGCAGTTTACGGGGGGGCTCTGGAAACACCATATATTTT
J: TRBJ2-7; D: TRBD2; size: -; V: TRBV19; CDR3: CASTSGYSYEQYF; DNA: TGTGCCAGCACTAGCGGGTATTCCTACGAGCAGTACTTC
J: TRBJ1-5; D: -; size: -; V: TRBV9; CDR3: CASSVGGDGQPQHF; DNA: TGTGCCAGCAGCGTAGGGGGAGATGGGCAGCCCCAGCATTTT
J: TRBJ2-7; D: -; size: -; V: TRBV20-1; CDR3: CSASERKPYEQYF; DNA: TGCAGTGCTAGTGAGCGGAAACCCTACGAGCAGTACTTC
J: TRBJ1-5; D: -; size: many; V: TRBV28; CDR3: CASSLLESGEQPQHF; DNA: TGTGCCAGCAGTTTACTCGAAAGCGGAGAACAGCCCCAGCATTTT
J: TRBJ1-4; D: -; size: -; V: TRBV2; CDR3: CASSGLLGGNEKLFF; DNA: TGTGCCAGCAGTGGCTTGCTGGGAGGTAATGAAAAACTGTTTTTT
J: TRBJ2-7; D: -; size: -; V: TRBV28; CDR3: CASSSGQPSYEQYF; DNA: TGTGCCAGCAGTTCCGGACAGCCTTCCTACGAGCAGTACTTC
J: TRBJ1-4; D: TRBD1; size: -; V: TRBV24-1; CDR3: CATSDGQGGHEKLFF; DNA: TGTGCCACCAGTGACGGACAGGGGGGGCATGAAAAACTGTTTTTT
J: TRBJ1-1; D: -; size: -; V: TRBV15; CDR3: CATSRDLGDREAFF; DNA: TGTGCCACCAGCAGAGATCTAGGGGATAGGGAAGCTTTCTTT
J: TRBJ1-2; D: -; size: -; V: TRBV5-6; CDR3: CASSLVGEGVDTF; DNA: TGTGCCAGCAGCTTGGTTGGGGAGGGAGTGGACACCTTC
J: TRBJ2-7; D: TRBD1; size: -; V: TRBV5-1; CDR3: CASSTGQAREQYF; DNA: TGCGCCAGCAGCACGGGACAGGCAAGGGAGCAGTACTTC
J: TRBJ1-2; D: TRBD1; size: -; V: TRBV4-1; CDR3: CASSQEVGTDRNYGYTF; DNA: TGCGCCAGCAGCCAAGAGGTGGGGACAGACCGTAACTATGGCTACACCTTC
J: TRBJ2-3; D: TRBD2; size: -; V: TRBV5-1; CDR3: CASSLVGLAERADTQYF; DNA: TGCGCCAGCAGCTTGGTTGGGCTAGCGGAGCGGGCAGATACGCAGTATTTT
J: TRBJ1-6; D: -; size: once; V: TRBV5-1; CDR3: CASSLAVDNSPLHF; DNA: TGCGCCAGCAGCTTGGCGGTGGATAATTCACCCCTCCACTTT
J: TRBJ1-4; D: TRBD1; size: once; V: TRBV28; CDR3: CASSFSRQGREKLFF; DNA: TGTGCCAGCAGTTTTTCCCGACAGGGTAGGGAAAAACTGTTTTTT
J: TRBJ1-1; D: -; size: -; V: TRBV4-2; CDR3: CASSQGARKNTEAFF; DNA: TGTGCCAGCAGCCAAGGGGCCAGAAAGAACACTGAAGCTTTCTTT
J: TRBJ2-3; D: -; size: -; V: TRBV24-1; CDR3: CATSAGTRAGGTDTQYF; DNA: TGTGCCACCAGTGCGGGTACGAGGGCAGGGGGCACAGATACGCAGTATTTT
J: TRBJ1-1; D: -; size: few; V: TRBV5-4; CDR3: CASSLGTPSMNTEAFF; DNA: TGTGCCAGCAGCTTGGGGACACCTTCAATGAACACTGAAGCTTTCTTT
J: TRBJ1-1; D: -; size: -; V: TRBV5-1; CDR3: CASSRDSDTEAFF; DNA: TGCGCCAGCAGCAGGGACTCAGACACTGAAGCTTTCTTT
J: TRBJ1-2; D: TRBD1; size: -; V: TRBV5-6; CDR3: CASSFAGQGRYTF; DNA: TGTGCCAGCAGCTTTGCGGGACAGGGAAGATACACCTTC